Listed below are T cell receptor beta chains from one sample, sequenced in a study of blood T cell repertoires in COVID-19. Clones were read by immunoSEQ multiplex PCR, and TCRdb kept only the in-frame ones, dropping some. The sample holds some 200,000 clones, approximately 80% seen once. The sequenced sample consisted of peripheral blood. The receptors shown here come from a woman in her forties or fifties with active or convalescent COVID-19. CDR3s include the opening cysteine and the closing phenylalanine or tryptophan. The D gene is left open where the match is weak. Only some rows state a clone size, as once, few, many or a class for expanded clones.

V gene	J gene	clone size	D gene	CDR3 DNA	CDR3 protein
TRBV6-1	TRBJ2-6	once	NA	TGTGCCAGCAGCTCCGGGGGATCTGGGGCCAACGTCCTGACTTTC	CASSSGGSGANVLTF
TRBV15	TRBJ2-7	NA	NA	TGTGCCACCAGCAGAGACTCTATGTGGGAGCAGTACTTC	CATSRDSMWEQYF
TRBV28	TRBJ2-3	NA	TRBD1	TGTGCCAGCAGTTCGGACAGGGAAACAGATACGCAGTATTTT	CASSSDRETDTQYF
TRBV7-2	TRBJ1-3	once	TRBD1	TGTGCCAGCAGCCTGGACAGGAACAGAGGAAACACCATATATTTT	CASSLDRNRGNTIYF
TRBV18	TRBJ1-1	NA	NA	TGTGCCAGCTCCCCTCCGGGGAGAAACACTGAAGCTTTCTTT	CASSPPGRNTEAFF
TRBV11-3	TRBJ1-1	NA	NA	TGTGCCAGCAGCCCGGGACACGGAGGGAACACTGAAGCTTTCTTT	CASSPGHGGNTEAFF
TRBV6-5	TRBJ1-1	NA	NA	TGTGCCAGCACTAACGGAGGGACTGAAGCTTTCTTT	CASTNGGTEAFF
TRBV19	TRBJ1-1	NA	TRBD1	TGTGCCAGTAGTATCCCGGACAGGGAGAGCACTGAAGCTTTCTTT	CASSIPDRESTEAFF
TRBV7-3	TRBJ2-1	NA	TRBD2	TGTGCCAGCAGTTATACTAGCGGGTTCTACAATGAGCAGTTCTTC	CASSYTSGFYNEQFF
TRBV24-1	TRBJ1-2	NA	NA	TGTGCCACCAGTGACGGGACTCCTAACTATGGCTACACCTTC	CATSDGTPNYGYTF
TRBV12-3/TRBV12-4	TRBJ2-7	NA	NA	TGTGCCAGCAGTTACGGGAGTGGCTTCGAGCAGTACTTC	CASSYGSGFEQYF
TRBV3-1/TRBV3-2	TRBJ2-5	NA	TRBD2	TGTGCCAGCAGCCGGGGGACTAGCGGGCAACAAGAGACCCAGTACTTC	CASSRGTSGQQETQYF
TRBV2	TRBJ2-2	NA	NA	TGTGCCAGCAAGAACAGGGCTGACACCGGGGAGCTGTTTTTT	CASKNRADTGELFF
TRBV30	TRBJ2-7	NA	NA	TGTGCCTGGAGTGTATCAAGAGGGACGGCCGTTACCGGGACTTTAAGGGATGAGCAGTACTTC	CAWSVSRGTAVTGTLRDEQYF
TRBV7-8	TRBJ2-1	NA	TRBD2	TGTGCCAGCAGCTATATAGCGGGAGGCCCGGCCTTTAACAATGAGCAGTTCTTC	CASSYIAGGPAFNNEQFF
TRBV28	TRBJ1-5	NA	TRBD1	TGTGCCAGCAGTGGACAGGGGCGGAATCAGCCCCAGCATTTT	CASSGQGRNQPQHF
TRBV7-3	TRBJ1-6	NA	NA	TGTGCCAGCAGCTTCGGGAGTAGGTCTTCACCCCTCCACTTT	CASSFGSRSSPLHF
TRBV19	TRBJ2-5	NA	NA	TGTGCCAGTAGTACCGACAGACAAGAGACCCAGTACTTC	CASSTDRQETQYF
TRBV19	TRBJ2-1	NA	TRBD2	TGTGCCAGTAGTATGACACTAGCGCCCACACTTTACAATGAGCAGTTCTTC	CASSMTLAPTLYNEQFF
TRBV27	TRBJ2-1	NA	TRBD2	TGTGCCAGCAGCCCGTGGGCGGGGGGCCTTGGTGGAGAGCAGTTCTTC	CASSPWAGGLGGEQFF
TRBV19	TRBJ1-5	many	NA	TGTGCCAGTAGTATAGGTTCGGGGGGCGTTCGGCCCCAGCATTTT	CASSIGSGGVRPQHF
TRBV7-7	TRBJ1-6	NA	NA	TGTGCTAGCAGCTCGACTGGGGCAGGGGCTTCACCCCTCCACTTT	CASSSTGAGASPLHF
TRBV7-9	TRBJ2-1	NA	NA	TGTGCCAGCAGCTGGGCAGTTTCCTACAATGAGCAGTTCTTC	CASSWAVSYNEQFF
TRBV19	TRBJ1-1	NA	TRBD1	TGTGCCAGTAGTAATAGCAGGGGGACTGAAGCTTTCTTT	CASSNSRGTEAFF
TRBV28	TRBJ2-1	NA	TRBD2	TGTGCCAGCAGTTCCATTAGCGGGAAAAGGAACAATGAGCAGTTCTTC	CASSSISGKRNNEQFF
TRBV7-2	TRBJ2-7	NA	NA	TGTGCCAGCAGGTCCCAACTCGAGCAGTACTTC	CASRSQLEQYF
TRBV11-2	TRBJ2-7	NA	NA	TGTGCCAGCAGCTTAGGAACAGGGCCCGGGTACGAGCAGTACTTC	CASSLGTGPGYEQYF
TRBV18	TRBJ2-7	NA	NA	TGTGCCAGCTCACCGGAGGGTTACGAGCAGTACTTC	CASSPEGYEQYF
TRBV25-1	TRBJ2-3	NA	TRBD1	TGTGCCAGCAGGAAAGGGACAGGGCCGTTCACAGATACGCAGTATTTT	CASRKGTGPFTDTQYF
TRBV7-2	TRBJ1-4	NA	TRBD1	TGTGCCAGCAGCTTAGATGCAGGGGGTGAAAAACTGTTTTTT	CASSLDAGGEKLFF
TRBV11-1	TRBJ1-1	NA	NA	TGTGCCAGCAGCTTAGCCAGGGTAGGTGAAGCTTTCTTT	CASSLARVGEAFF
TRBV7-6	TRBJ1-2	NA	NA	TGTGCCAGCAGCTTAGGGGCCAGGCCTAACTATGGCTACACCTTC	CASSLGARPNYGYTF
TRBV4-3	TRBJ2-2	once	TRBD2	TGCCCCACCAGCCAAACGCGGGGGGGGCCCGGGGAGCTGTTTTTT	CPTSQTRGGPGELFF
TRBV3-1/TRBV3-2	TRBJ2-7	NA	NA	TGTGCCAGCAGCCGGGGACACTCCACCTACGAGCAGTACTTC	CASSRGHSTYEQYF
TRBV7-2	TRBJ1-3	many	NA	TGTGCCAGCAGCTTCCCGACGGGTTCTATCGGAAACACCATATATTTT	CASSFPTGSIGNTIYF
TRBV7-2	TRBJ1-2	NA	TRBD1	TGTGCCAGCAGCTTAGGCGGAACAGGGGCTCTTGGCTACACCTTC	CASSLGGTGALGYTF
TRBV11-3	TRBJ2-1	NA	NA	TGTGCCAGCAGCTCCCAGACTAACAACTACAATGAGCAGTTCTTC	CASSSQTNNYNEQFF
TRBV20-1	TRBJ2-1	NA	NA	TGCAGTGCTAGTCTCAGCCGGGCAACGGGTGGGGCTGAGCAGTTCTTC	CSASLSRATGGAEQFF
TRBV7-8	TRBJ1-4	few	NA	TGTGCCAGCAGCTCCCCGGGAGGAGCTAATGAAAAACTGTTTTTT	CASSSPGGANEKLFF
TRBV27	TRBJ2-7	few	TRBD2	TGTGCCAGCGGACGACTAGCGGGAGACTACGAGCAGTACTTC	CASGRLAGDYEQYF
TRBV6-6	TRBJ2-1	NA	NA	TGTGCCAGCAGTTACTCGTTCAGGGACAATGAGCAGTTCTTC	CASSYSFRDNEQFF
TRBV28	TRBJ2-7	NA	NA	TGTGCCAGCACTCCTGTGGGGGGGCAGGCCTACGAGCAGTACTTC	CASTPVGGQAYEQYF